One TCR beta chain is described in this entry. The germline V gene has CDR1 LNHDA and CDR2 SQIVND (reference sequence). This CDR3 comprises 16 residues. The V segment lost 6 bases and the J segment 0 bases; nucleotides outside the gene matches: 7. These data belong to a study of T cell changes during pregnancy in multiple sclerosis. Only in-frame clones appear in the TCRdb table, and some are missing; sequencing was by immunoSEQ multiplex PCR. In the table there are 85,000 to 100,000 clones, over 80% of which are singletons. The sample consisted of peripheral blood, taken in the first trimester of pregnancy. This TCR was sampled from a female donor with multiple sclerosis, enrolled in a pregnancy study. The rearrangement uses TRBV19 and TRBJ2-1; 8 nucleotides agree with TRBD2. The CDR3 reads CASSASGLNSYNEQFF. The CDR3 DNA reads TGTGCCAGTAGCGCTAGCGGGTTAAACTCCTACAATGAGCAGTTCTTC.